This T cell receptor (beta chain) was documented in a study of blood T cell repertoires in COVID-19. Produced via immunoSEQ multiplex PCR; TCRdb's table is partial and in-frame only. Here the sample spans 200,000 to 300,000 clones, roughly 86% being singletons. The sequencing sample was made of peripheral blood. This TCR came from a woman in her sixties or seventies with COVID-19, enrolled during active disease.

The CDR3 bases are TGTGCCAGCAGTGAACCGGGGGGTGTAGGCGAGCAGTACTTC. The encoded protein is CASSEPGGVGEQYF. The chain employs TRBV6-1 and TRBJ2-7, with 7 bases matching TRBD2. Germline values: CDR1 MNHNS, CDR2 SASEGT. CDR3 length: 14 residues. V was pared by 2 bases and J by 6 bases, with 7 bases of the junction left unmatched.